This T cell receptor (beta chain) was captured by sequencing in a study of T cell repertoires in cytomegalovirus infection. This clonotype was seen many times. Using its own MiXCR run on the reads, TCRdb lists one record per CDR3 protein. The sample consists of 200,000 to 300,000 distinct CDR3 sequences, roughly 9.1% of them appearing once. Germline trimming cut 5 bases from V and 4 bases from J; bases unmatched to any gene: 6. The CDR3 totals 14 residues. The V gene's germline CDR1 is SGHTA and CDR2 FQGNSA. The chain combines TRBV7-2 with TRBJ1-2; 8 bases are a match to TRBD1. The receptor was isolated from a human donor in good health (CMV status not recorded). Some clones in this sample may be carry-over from other donors' samples. Sequencing was carried out using PBMCs. The CDR3: CASSLGQGAYGYTF. CDR3 nucleotide sequence: TGTGCCAGCAGCCTCGGACAGGGTGCCTATGGCTACACCTTC. The full variable domain, its missing parts supplied by reference TRBV7-2 and TRBJ1-2, is GAGVSQSPSNKVTEKGKDVELRCDPISGHTALYWYRQSLGQGLEFLIYFQGNSAPDKSGLPSDRFSAERTGGSVSTLTIQRTQQEDSAVYLCASSLGQGAYGYTFGSGTRLTVV.